This T cell receptor (beta chain) stems from a study of CD8 T cells in Susac syndrome. Study findings and constraints: The study conceded that its TCR sequencing and HLA analysis involved relatively few individuals.

TCR beta sequences were obtained from blood CD8+ and CD4+ T cells. As to this clonotype: Its antigen remains unknown.

The RNA input was 0.5 to 1 ug, and it was reverse transcribed with random hexamers. Multiplex PCR with immunoSEQ amplified the TCR beta CDR3 across 54 Vbeta and 13 Jbeta. Using its own MiXCR run on the immunoSEQ multiplex PCR reads, TCRdb lists one record per CDR3 protein. The sample lists fewer than 150,000 distinct CDR3 sequences; about 90% were seen once. Germline-derived CDR1 and CDR2 are SQVTM and ANQGSEA. CDR3 length equals 15 residues. V dropped 3 bases and J dropped 2; count of bases not matched to a gene: 9. V gene TRBV29-1 combines with J gene TRBJ2-7, with 8 positions matching TRBD1. The TCR was taken from a human donor with multiple sclerosis. Sequenced sample: CD8+ T cells from PBMCs. CDR3 DNA sequence: TGCAGCGTTGAGGAGCAGGGGACAGGTCCCTACGAGCAGTACTTC. Protein: CSVEEQGTGPYEQYF.